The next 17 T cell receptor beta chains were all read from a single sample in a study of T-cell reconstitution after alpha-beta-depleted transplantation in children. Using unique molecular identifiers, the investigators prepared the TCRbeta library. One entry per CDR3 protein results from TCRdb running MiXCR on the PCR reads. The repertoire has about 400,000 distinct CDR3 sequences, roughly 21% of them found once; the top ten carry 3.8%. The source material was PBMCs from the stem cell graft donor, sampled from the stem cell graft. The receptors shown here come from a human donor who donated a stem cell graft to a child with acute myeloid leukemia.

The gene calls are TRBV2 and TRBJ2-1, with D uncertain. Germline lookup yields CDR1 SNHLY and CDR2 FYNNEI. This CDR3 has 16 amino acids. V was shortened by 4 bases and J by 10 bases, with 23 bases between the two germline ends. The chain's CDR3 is CASSVWGSRAPLEQFF. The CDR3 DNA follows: TGTGCCAGCAGTGTTTGGGGTAGCAGAGCGCCGTTGGAGCAGTTCTTC.

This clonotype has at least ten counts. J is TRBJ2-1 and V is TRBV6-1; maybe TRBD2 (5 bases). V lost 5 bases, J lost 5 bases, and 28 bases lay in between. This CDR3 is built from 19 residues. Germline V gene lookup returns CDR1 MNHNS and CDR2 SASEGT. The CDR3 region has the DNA TGTGCCAGCAGTACACTTCCAGTTACGAGGGCGCTGAAGAACAATGAGCAGTTCTTC. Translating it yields CASSTLPVTRALKNNEQFF.

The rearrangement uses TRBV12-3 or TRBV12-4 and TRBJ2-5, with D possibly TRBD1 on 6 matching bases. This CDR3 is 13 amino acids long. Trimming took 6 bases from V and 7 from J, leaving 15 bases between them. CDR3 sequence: CASRATGSGTQYF. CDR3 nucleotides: TGTGCCAGCAGAGCAACAGGGTCGGGGACCCAGTACTTC.

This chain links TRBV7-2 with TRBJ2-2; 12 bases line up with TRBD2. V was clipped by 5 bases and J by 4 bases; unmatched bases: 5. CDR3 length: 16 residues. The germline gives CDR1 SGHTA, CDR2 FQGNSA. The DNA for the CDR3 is TGTGCCAGCAGCCAGACTAGCGGGAGAGGCACCGGGGAGCTGTTTTTT. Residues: CASSQTSGRGTGELFF.

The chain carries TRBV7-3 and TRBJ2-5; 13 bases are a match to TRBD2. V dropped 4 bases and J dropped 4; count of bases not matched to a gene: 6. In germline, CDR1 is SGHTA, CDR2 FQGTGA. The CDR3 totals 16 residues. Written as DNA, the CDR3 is TGTGCCAGCAGCTCGGGACTAGCGGGATTGGGAGAGACCCAGTACTTC. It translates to CASSSGLAGLGETQYF.

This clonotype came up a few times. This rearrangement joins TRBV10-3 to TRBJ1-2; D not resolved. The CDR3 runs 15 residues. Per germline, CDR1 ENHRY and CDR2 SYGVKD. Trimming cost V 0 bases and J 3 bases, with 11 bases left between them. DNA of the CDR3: TGTGCCATCAGTGAGTCGGCGGGAGAAGACTATGGCTACACCTTC. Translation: CAISESAGEDYGYTF.

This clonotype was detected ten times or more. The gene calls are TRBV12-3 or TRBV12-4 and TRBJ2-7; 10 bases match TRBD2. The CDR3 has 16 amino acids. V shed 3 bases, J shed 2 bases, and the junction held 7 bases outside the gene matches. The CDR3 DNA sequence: TGTGCCAGCAGTTTGCGGCTAGCGGGAGTTGCCTACGAGCAGTACTTC. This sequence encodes CASSLRLAGVAYEQYF.

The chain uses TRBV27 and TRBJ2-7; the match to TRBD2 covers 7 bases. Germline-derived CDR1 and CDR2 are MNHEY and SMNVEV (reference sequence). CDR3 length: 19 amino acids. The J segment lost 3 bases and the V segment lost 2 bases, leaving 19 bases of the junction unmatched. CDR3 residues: CASSLNSGGVLKNRYEQYF. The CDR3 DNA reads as TGTGCCAGCAGTTTAAATTCGGGGGGAGTCCTAAAAAACCGCTACGAGCAGTACTTC.

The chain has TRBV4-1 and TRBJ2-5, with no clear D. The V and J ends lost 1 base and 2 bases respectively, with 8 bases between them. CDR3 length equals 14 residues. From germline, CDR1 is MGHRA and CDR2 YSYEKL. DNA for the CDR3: TGCGCCAGCAGCCAAGTTCCTAGTCAAGAGACCCAGTACTTC. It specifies CASSQVPSQETQYF.

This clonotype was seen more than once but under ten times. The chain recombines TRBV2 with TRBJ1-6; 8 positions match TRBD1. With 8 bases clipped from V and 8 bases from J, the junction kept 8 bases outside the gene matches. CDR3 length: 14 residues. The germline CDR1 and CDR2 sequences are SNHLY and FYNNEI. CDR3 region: CASSTTGVYSPLHF. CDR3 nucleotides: TGTGCCAGCTCAACGACAGGGGTGTATTCACCCCTCCACTTT.

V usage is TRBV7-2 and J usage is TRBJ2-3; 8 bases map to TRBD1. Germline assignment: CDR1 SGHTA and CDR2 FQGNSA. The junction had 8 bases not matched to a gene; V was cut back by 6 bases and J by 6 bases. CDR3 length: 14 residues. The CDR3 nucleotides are TGTGCCAGCAGAGCTAGGACAGGGTCGGATACGCAGTATTTT. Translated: CASRARTGSDTQYF.

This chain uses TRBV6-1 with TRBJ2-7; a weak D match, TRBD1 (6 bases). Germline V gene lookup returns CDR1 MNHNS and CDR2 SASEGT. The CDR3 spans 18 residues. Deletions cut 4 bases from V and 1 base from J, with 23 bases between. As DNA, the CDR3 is TGTGCCAGCAGTGTGCTAGCTTCTCCAGGGGTCTCGTCCTACGAGCAGTACTTC. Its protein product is CASSVLASPGVSSYEQYF.

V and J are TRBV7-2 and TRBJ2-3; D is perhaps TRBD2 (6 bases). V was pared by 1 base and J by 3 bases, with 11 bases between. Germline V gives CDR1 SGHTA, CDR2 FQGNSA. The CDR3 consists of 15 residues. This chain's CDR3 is CASSLGAGRTDTQYF. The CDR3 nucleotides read TGTGCCAGCAGCTTAGGGGCAGGGAGGACAGATACGCAGTATTTT.

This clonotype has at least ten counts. Here the CDR3 reads CASSPGLAGEQYF. Here the CDR3 DNA reads TGTGCCAGCAGTCCGGGACTAGCGGGGGAGCAGTACTTC. The V call is TRBV27, the J call TRBJ2-7; 13 bases are a match to TRBD2. Losses at the gene ends were 5 bases for V and 7 bases for J; bases not matched to a gene: 2. The germline gives CDR1 MNHEY, CDR2 SMNVEV (reference sequence). The CDR3 loop spans 13 amino acids.

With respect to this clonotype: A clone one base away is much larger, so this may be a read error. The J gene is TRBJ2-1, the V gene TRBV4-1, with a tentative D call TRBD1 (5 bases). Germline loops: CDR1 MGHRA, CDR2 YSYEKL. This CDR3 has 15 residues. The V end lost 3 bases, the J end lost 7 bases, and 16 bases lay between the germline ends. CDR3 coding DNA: TGCGCCAGCAGCCAGACAAGTTTATCAGGGAATGAGCAGTTCTTC. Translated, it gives CASSQTSLSGNEQFF.

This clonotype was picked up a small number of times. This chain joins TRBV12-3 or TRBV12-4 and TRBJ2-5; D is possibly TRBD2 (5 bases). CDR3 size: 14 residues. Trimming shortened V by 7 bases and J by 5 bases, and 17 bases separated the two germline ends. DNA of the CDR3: TGTGCCAGCACCCAAGGGAGTCCGACGGAGACCCAGTACTTC. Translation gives CASTQGSPTETQYF.

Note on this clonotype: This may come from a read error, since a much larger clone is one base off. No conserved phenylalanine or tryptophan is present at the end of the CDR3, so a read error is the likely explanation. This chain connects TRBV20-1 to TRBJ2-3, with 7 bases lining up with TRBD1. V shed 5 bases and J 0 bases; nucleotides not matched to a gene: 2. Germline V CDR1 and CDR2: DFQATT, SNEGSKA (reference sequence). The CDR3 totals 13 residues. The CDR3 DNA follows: TGCAGTGCTGAGACAGGGAGCACAGATACGCAGTATTAT. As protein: CSAETGSTDTQYY.